The 21 T cell receptor beta chains reported below all come from one sample, sequenced in a study of T cells in Graves' hyperthyroidism and ophthalmopathy. Template material for amplifying TCR beta CDR3 regions consisted of RNA transcripts. First-round RT-PCR with HTBI primers amplified the TCR CDR3 region. Each CDR3 protein is one row after TCRdb ran MiXCR on the multiplex PCR reads. Here the sample spans roughly 280,000 distinct CDR3 sequences, approximately 15% being singletons. The specimen was blood. The receptor set was obtained from a woman aged 55-70 years with Graves' ophthalmopathy.

The genes are TRBV7-3 and TRBJ2-1; 10 bases are shared with TRBD2. This CDR3 spans 17 amino acids. Trimming cost V 3 bases and J 0 bases; bases outside gene matches: 5. Germline V gene sequence: CDR1 SGHTA, CDR2 FQGTGA. CDR3 protein: CASSLRTSGSSYNEQFF. CDR3 coding DNA: TGTGCCAGCAGCTTGCGGACTAGCGGAAGCTCCTACAATGAGCAGTTCTTC.

As to this clonotype: The junction and the germline gene differ at one end; a read error may be behind it. The chain combines TRBV6-2 or TRBV6-3 with TRBJ2-5, with D tentatively TRBD1 or TRBD2 (5 bases each). The CDR3 runs to 16 residues. Germline CDR1 reads MNHEY; CDR2 reads SVGEGT. CDR3 region: CASSYRSIARGETQCF. CDR3 nucleotide sequence: TGTGCCAGCAGTTATAGAAGCATAGCCCGAGGGGAGACCCAGTGCTTC.

In this sample, this clonotype turned up many times. The DNA of the CDR3 is TGCAGTGCTAGAGACCCTCCGGACAGGGATGTTCCTGAAGCTTTCTTT. Translated, it gives CSARDPPDRDVPEAFF. The chain is built from TRBV20-1 and TRBJ1-1; 8 bases are shared with TRBD1. Trimming cost V 0 bases and J 6 bases; bases outside gene matches: 12. The CDR3 is made up of 16 amino acids. Per the germline V gene, CDR1 is DFQATT and CDR2 is SNEGSKA (reference sequence).

The chain combines TRBV19 with TRBJ1-2, with TRBD1 matching over 9 bases. Germline CDR1 and CDR2: LNHDA and SQIVND (reference sequence). CDR3 length equals 17 residues. The J segment lost 4 bases and the V segment lost 9 bases, leaving 18 bases of the junction unmatched. CDR3 in DNA: TGTGCCAGCCATATGGGGACCGGGACAGGGATTCTCTATGGCTACACCTTC. Translated, it gives CASHMGTGTGILYGYTF.

The chain couples TRBV5-8 to TRBJ1-2; the D is unclear. Trimming pared 5 bases from V and 4 bases from J, leaving 15 bases between. This CDR3 has 14 amino acids. Per the germline V gene, CDR1 is SGHTS and CDR2 is YDEGEE. In DNA form, the CDR3 reads TGTGCCAGCAGGTTCGGCACGGCGACCTATGGCTACACCTTC. Protein: CASRFGTATYGYTF. Supplemented by reference TRBV5-8 and TRBJ1-2, the full variable domain reads EAGVTQSPTHLIKTRGQQATLRCSPISGHTSVYWYQQALGLGLQFLLWYDEGEERNRGNFPPRFSGRQFPNYSSELNVNALELEDSALYLCASRFGTATYGYTFGSGTRLTVV.

This clonotype was picked up many times. The J gene is TRBJ2-2, the V gene TRBV11-2, with 7 nucleotides matching TRBD1. Germline CDR1 reads SGHAT; CDR2 reads FQNNGV. The ends lost 5 bases at V and 2 bases at J; junction bases unmatched: 5. The CDR3 loop spans 15 amino acids. This chain's CDR3 is CASSHGTENTGELFF. CDR3 in DNA: TGTGCCAGCAGCCATGGGACAGAAAACACCGGGGAGCTGTTTTTT.

This clonotype was recorded at least ten times. The chain is built from TRBV2 and TRBJ1-4; D remains ambiguous. Trimming left V 5 bases short and J 8 bases short, with 9 bases between. Germline values: CDR1 SNHLY, CDR2 FYNNEI. The CDR3 has 12 residues. CDR3 region: CASSPHSEKLFF. In DNA, the CDR3 is TGTGCCAGCAGTCCTCACAGCGAAAAACTGTTTTTT. Full variable domain (remainder filled in from reference TRBV2 and TRBJ1-4): EPEVTQTPSHQVTQMGQEVILRCVPISNHLYFYWYRQILGQKVEFLVSFYNNEISEKSEIFDDQFSVERPDGSNFTLKIRSTKLEDSAMYFCASSPHSEKLFFGSGTQLSVL.

J is TRBJ1-2 and V is TRBV4-2, with 8 bases fitting TRBD1. The ends lost 0 bases at V and 3 bases at J; junction bases unmatched: 9. The CDR3 sequence is 17 residues long. Per the germline V gene, CDR1 is LGHNA and CDR2 is YNFKEQ. CDR3 loop: CASSQDLAGGRDYGYTF. CDR3 nucleotide sequence: TGTGCCAGCAGCCAAGATCTCGCAGGGGGCCGCGACTATGGCTACACCTTC.

In the case of this clonotype: A read error is possible here, since a much larger clone lies one base away. The chain uses TRBV7-9 and TRBJ2-5; 8 bases line up with TRBD1. The trim removed 3 bases at V and 4 bases at J, leaving 7 bases unmatched. The CDR3 consists of 15 residues. Germline CDR1 SEHNR, CDR2 FQNEAQ (reference sequence). CDR3 sequence reads: CASSFLLGQGETQYF. CDR3 coding DNA: TGTGCCAGCAGCTTTCTCCTCGGACAGGGAGAGACCCAGTACTTC.

This clonotype has at least ten counts. V is TRBV2 and J is TRBJ2-7, with D perhaps TRBD1 (5 bases). CDR1 and CDR2 from the germline V gene are SNHLY and FYNNEI. Between the trimmed V and J ends, which lost 10 bases and 4 bases, there was a span of 20 bases. This CDR3 comprises 14 residues. DNA for the CDR3: TGTGCCAACCACGGTGGACAAGCCCCGTACGAGCAGTACTTC. It yields the protein CANHGGQAPYEQYF.

This clonotype was counted at least ten times. The gene calls are TRBV6-1 and TRBJ1-4; D might be TRBD1 (5 bases). The CDR3 extends over 16 amino acids. V dropped 5 bases and J dropped 8 bases, with 21 bases sitting between them. CDR1 and CDR2 from the germline V gene are MNHNS and SASEGT. The CDR3: CASSSLKSEGSEKLFF. The CDR3 nucleotides read TGTGCCAGCAGTTCCCTCAAGTCTGAGGGGTCCGAAAAACTGTTTTTT.

This clonotype was counted between two and nine times. This rearrangement joins TRBV28 to TRBJ2-2; TRBD2 might be the D (5 bases). Per the germline V gene, CDR1 is MDHEN and CDR2 is SYDVKM. V was pared by 2 bases and J by 7 bases, with 11 bases between. This CDR3 region has 14 residues. This CDR3 reads CASSLPGSSGELFF. Written as DNA, the CDR3 is TGTGCCAGCAGTTTACCGGGATCCAGCGGGGAGCTGTTTTTT.

Ten or more counts support this clonotype. The V call is TRBV5-1, the J call TRBJ1-2; 7 bases agree with TRBD1. The ends lost 4 bases at V and 3 bases at J; junction bases unmatched: 6. This CDR3 is built from 14 residues. CDR1 SGHRS and CDR2 YFSETQ come from the germline V gene. In DNA form, the CDR3 reads TGCGCCAGCAGCACCGGGACAGAAGACTATGGCTACACCTTC. It specifies CASSTGTEDYGYTF.

The sample holds a few counts of this clonotype. The V gene is TRBV7-3, the J gene TRBJ2-2; tentative D call: TRBD1 (5 bases). Germline loops: CDR1 SGHTA, CDR2 FQGTGA. This CDR3 spans 14 amino acids. V was trimmed by 6 bases and J by 5 bases, leaving 13 bases between them. The CDR3 DNA reads TGTGCCAGCAGGGTTCAGGGTTCTACCGGGGAGCTGTTTTTT. It is translated as CASRVQGSTGELFF.

Many counts were recorded for this clonotype. V usage is TRBV6-1 and J usage is TRBJ1-6, with D possibly matching TRBD1 (6 bases). Between the trimmed V and J ends, which lost 5 bases and 9 bases, there was a span of 14 bases. This CDR3 has 14 amino acids. Germline V gene sequence: CDR1 MNHNS, CDR2 SASEGT. In DNA, the CDR3 is TGTGCCAGCAGTCCTACCGGACAGTTTTCACCCCTCCACTTT. As protein: CASSPTGQFSPLHF.

This rearrangement joins TRBV2 to TRBJ2-5; 9 nucleotides match TRBD2. Per the germline V gene, CDR1 is SNHLY and CDR2 is FYNNEI. With 6 bases clipped from V and 1 base from J, the junction kept 6 bases outside the gene matches. CDR3 length: 15 residues. The CDR3 nucleotides read TGTGCCAGCAGCGTAGCGGGGGCAATCCAAGAGACCCAGTACTTC. Its protein product is CASSVAGAIQETQYF.

This clonotype has at least ten counts. This chain uses TRBV2 with TRBJ2-1; 8 nucleotides match TRBD1. The ends lost 7 bases at V and 5 bases at J; junction bases unmatched: 22. CDR3 size: 19 residues. Germline assignment: CDR1 SNHLY and CDR2 FYNNEI. CDR3 protein: CASNDGAGGPLLPHNEQFF. The CDR3 DNA is TGTGCCAGCAATGACGGGGCAGGGGGCCCCCTCTTACCTCACAATGAGCAGTTCTTC. The variable domain in full, with the rest retrieved from reference TRBV2 and TRBJ2-1, is EPEVTQTPSHQVTQMGQEVILRCVPISNHLYFYWYRQILGQKVEFLVSFYNNEISEKSEIFDDQFSVERPDGSNFTLKIRSTKLEDSAMYFCASNDGAGGPLLPHNEQFFGPGTRLTVL.

This clonotype was observed a handful of times. V and J are TRBV6-2 or TRBV6-3 and TRBJ2-5; 11 nucleotides line up with TRBD2. From germline, CDR1 is MNHEY and CDR2 SVGEGT. The junction had 10 bases not matched to a gene; V was cut back by 5 bases and J by 5 bases. The CDR3 spans 16 residues. The CDR3 region has the DNA TGTGCCAGCAGTCCAATTAGCGGGAGGGGTCGGGAGACCCAGTACTTC. This gives the protein CASSPISGRGRETQYF.

Only one count was recorded for this clonotype. The chain couples TRBV9 to TRBJ2-7; D may be TRBD1 or TRBD2 (5 bases each). The germline gives CDR1 SGDLS, CDR2 YYNGEE. V lost 2 bases, J lost 3 bases, and 15 bases lay in between. This CDR3 has 15 amino acids. CDR3 protein: CASSVGPRDGYEQYF. For the CDR3, the DNA is TGTGCCAGCAGCGTTGGGCCCCGGGACGGCTACGAGCAGTACTTC.

As concerns this clonotype: One base away lies a much larger clone, so this may be a sequencing read error. The V and J genes are TRBV2 and TRBJ2-7, with D unclear. The germline CDR1 and CDR2 sequences are SNHLY and FYNNEI. With 7 bases removed from V and 7 bases from J, the gap between germline ends came to 23 bases. This CDR3 is built from 15 residues. CDR3 in amino acids: CASNKVIRGLREQYF. CDR3 nucleotide sequence: TGTGCCAGCAATAAGGTGATTCGCGGCCTGAGGGAGCAGTACTTC.

This clonotype occurred a few times. CDR3 DNA sequence: TGCAGTGCTAGGGACATTCGGGGTGAAAAACTGTTTTTT. Its protein is CSARDIRGEKLFF. The chain carries TRBV20-1 and TRBJ1-4, with a weak D call TRBD1 (5 bases). The CDR3 runs 13 residues. Germline V gene lookup returns CDR1 DFQATT and CDR2 SNEGSKA (reference sequence). Trimming pared 3 bases from V and 7 bases from J, leaving 12 bases between.